Presented here are 15 T cell receptor beta chains from one specimen sequenced in a study of T-cell memory formation after mild COVID-19. TCRdb passed the 5' RACE reads through MiXCR, listing each CDR3 protein once. The sample contains hundreds of thousands of distinct CDR3 sequences, approximately 24% of which appear only once. Sequencing input: PBMCs or a T cell subset sorted from them (not recorded which). These receptors were collected from an adult woman who had mild COVID-19 (a few samples of this study predate the infection). Cell type and time point are not known.

This clonotype was found a few times. The junction departs from the called germline gene at one end, perhaps through a read error. This rearrangement joins TRBV25-1 to TRBJ2-1, with 12 bases matching TRBD2. CDR1 and CDR2 (germline): MGHDK, SYGVNS. This CDR3 spans 14 amino acids. In DNA, the CDR3 is TGTGCCAGCAGTGAACATACTAGCGGGAGGTTGAAGATCTTC. Translated: CASSEHTSGRLKIF.

This clonotype was counted a few times. The chain links TRBV18 to TRBJ1-5; D is undetermined. In germline, CDR1 is KGHSH, CDR2 LQKENI. The CDR3 contains 13 residues. V lost 3 bases to trimming and J lost 9 bases, with 12 bases between them. As DNA, the CDR3 is TGTGCCAGCTCACCCCGCTCTGAGTGGCCCCAGCATTTT. Residues: CASSPRSEWPQHF.

This clonotype was recorded a few times. V gene TRBV5-1 combines with J gene TRBJ2-1, with 11 bases lining up with TRBD2. The CDR3 covers 17 residues. Germline CDR1 SGHRS, CDR2 YFSETQ. Trimming at V came to 1 base and at J to 5 bases, leaving 8 bases not matched to a gene. The CDR3 DNA reads as TGCGCCAGCAGCTTGTCACTAGCGGGAGCTGGGGACAATGAGCAGTTCTTC. Translated, it gives CASSLSLAGAGDNEQFF. Looking up the rest from reference TRBV5-1 and TRBJ2-1 gives the full variable domain: KAGVTQTPRYLIKTRGQQVTLSCSPISGHRSVSWYQQTPGQGLQFLFEYFSETQRNKGNFPGRFSGRQFSNSRSEMNVSTLELGDSALYLCASSLSLAGAGDNEQFFGPGTRLTVL.

V is TRBV12-3 or TRBV12-4 and J is TRBJ1-2, with D uncertain. This CDR3 has 14 residues. Trimming cost V 5 bases and J 8 bases, with 18 bases left between them. CDR3 loop: CASSPREGEGGYTF. DNA for the CDR3: TGTGCCAGCAGTCCCCGCGAGGGAGAAGGAGGCTACACCTTC.

The chain employs TRBV19 and TRBJ2-2; 10 bases map to TRBD2. The germline V gene encodes CDR1 LNHDA and CDR2 SQIVND (reference sequence). The CDR3 runs to 18 residues. The ends lost 2 bases at V and 0 bases at J; junction bases unmatched: 6. CDR3 region: CASSISPGTSANTGELFF. The CDR3 nucleotides are TGTGCCAGTAGTATATCCCCCGGGACTAGCGCGAACACCGGGGAGCTGTTTTTT.

This clonotype has a handful of counts. The chain employs TRBV14 and TRBJ2-3; the D is unclear. The CDR3 runs to 13 residues. V was cut by 0 bases and J by 9 bases, with 10 bases left in between. Germline-derived CDR1 and CDR2 are SGHDN and FVKESK. The CDR3 here is CASSQDLESTQYF. The CDR3 DNA reads TGTGCCAGCAGCCAAGATCTCGAGTCCACGCAGTATTTT.

The rearrangement uses TRBV7-2 and TRBJ2-7, with 14 nucleotides matching TRBD2. With 5 bases clipped from V and 7 bases from J, the junction kept 7 bases outside the gene matches. The length of the CDR3 is 15 residues. Germline V CDR1 and CDR2: SGHTA, FQGNSA. CDR3 sequence (DNA): TGTGCCAGCAGCGCCCCGGGACTAGCGGGAGAGGAGCAGTACTTC. It encodes CASSAPGLAGEEQYF.

The CDR3 protein is CATSRGRVYGYTF. In DNA form, the CDR3 reads TGTGCCACCAGCAGAGGTCGAGTCTATGGCTACACCTTC. This chain joins TRBV15 and TRBJ1-2; D not certain. Trimming left V 1 base short and J 4 bases short, with 7 bases between. Germline lookup yields CDR1 LNHNV and CDR2 YYDKDF (reference sequence). This CDR3 is 13 amino acids long. Full variable domain (outside the CDR3, taken from reference TRBV15 and TRBJ1-2): DAMVIQNPRYQVTQFGKPVTLSCSQTLNHNVMYWYQQKSSQAPKLLFHYYDKDFNNEADTPDNFQSRRPNTSFCFLDIRSPGLGDTAMYLCATSRGRVYGYTFGSGTRLTVV.

This chain uses TRBV5-6 with TRBJ1-1; D gene ambiguous. CDR3 length: 13 amino acids. CDR1 and CDR2 (germline): SGHDT, YYEEEE. Trimming removed 1 base at V and 5 bases at J, with 9 bases between. The CDR3 is CASSLREWTEAFF. CDR3 nucleotide sequence: TGTGCCAGCAGCTTGAGAGAGTGGACTGAAGCTTTCTTT.

The J gene is TRBJ1-3, the V gene TRBV10-3, with D hard to call. This CDR3 spans 11 amino acids. CDR1 and CDR2 (germline): ENHRY, SYGVKD. Between the trimmed V and J ends, which lost 6 bases and 2 bases, there was a span of 2 bases. Here the CDR3 DNA reads TGTGCCATCAGCCCTGGAAACACCATATATTTT. It is translated as CAISPGNTIYF.

This clonotype was counted a few times. The V and J genes are TRBV7-9 and TRBJ1-5; D is uncertain. Germline V CDR1 and CDR2: SEHNR, FQNEAQ (reference sequence). V dropped 8 bases and J dropped 4 bases, with 9 bases sitting between them. The CDR3 is 12 residues long. CDR3 region: CASSRENQPQHF. The CDR3 region has the DNA TGTGCCAGCTCCCGAGAAAATCAGCCCCAGCATTTT.

There are a few counts of this clonotype. This chain links TRBV21-1 with TRBJ1-1; the table's D gene call, TRBD1, was not cross checked with the DNA. TRBV21-1 is a pseudogene locus. The CDR3 is 14 residues long. The CDR3 sequence: CASSRGQGVSEAFF. Here the CDR3 DNA reads TGTGCCAGCAGCAGAGGACAGGGGGTTTCTGAAGCTTTCTTT.

The CDR3 spells CASRGYSSTNEKLFF. Written as DNA, the CDR3 is TGTGCCAGCAGAGGGTACAGTTCAACTAATGAAAAACTGTTTTTT. V usage is TRBV6-2 or TRBV6-3 and J usage is TRBJ1-4; D is unresolved. The V and J ends lost 6 bases and 0 bases respectively, with 11 bases between them. Germline V gene data show CDR1 as MNHEY and CDR2 as SVGEGT. The CDR3 contains 15 residues.

At least ten counts were recorded for this clonotype. The chain couples TRBV5-1 to TRBJ2-1; 9 nucleotides agree with TRBD1. V lost 0 bases to trimming and J lost 8 bases; unmatched junction nucleotides: 3. Germline-derived CDR1 and CDR2 are SGHRS and YFSETQ. This CDR3 spans 14 amino acids. The chain's CDR3 is CASSLGTGEDEQFF. In DNA, the CDR3 is TGCGCCAGCAGCTTGGGGACAGGGGAGGATGAGCAGTTCTTC. The whole variable domain, filled in from reference TRBV5-1 and TRBJ2-1, reads KAGVTQTPRYLIKTRGQQVTLSCSPISGHRSVSWYQQTPGQGLQFLFEYFSETQRNKGNFPGRFSGRQFSNSRSEMNVSTLELGDSALYLCASSLGTGEDEQFFGPGTRLTVL.

This clonotype appeared once. This chain links TRBV27 with TRBJ1-2, with D possibly TRBD1 on 6 matching bases. This CDR3 contains 12 residues. Trimming took off 8 bases at V and 8 bases at J, with 15 bases between the two ends. In germline, CDR1 is MNHEY, CDR2 SMNVEV (reference sequence). The DNA for the CDR3 is TGTGCCAGCGGACTGGGGGGCAGGGGCTACACCTTC. This sequence encodes CASGLGGRGYTF.